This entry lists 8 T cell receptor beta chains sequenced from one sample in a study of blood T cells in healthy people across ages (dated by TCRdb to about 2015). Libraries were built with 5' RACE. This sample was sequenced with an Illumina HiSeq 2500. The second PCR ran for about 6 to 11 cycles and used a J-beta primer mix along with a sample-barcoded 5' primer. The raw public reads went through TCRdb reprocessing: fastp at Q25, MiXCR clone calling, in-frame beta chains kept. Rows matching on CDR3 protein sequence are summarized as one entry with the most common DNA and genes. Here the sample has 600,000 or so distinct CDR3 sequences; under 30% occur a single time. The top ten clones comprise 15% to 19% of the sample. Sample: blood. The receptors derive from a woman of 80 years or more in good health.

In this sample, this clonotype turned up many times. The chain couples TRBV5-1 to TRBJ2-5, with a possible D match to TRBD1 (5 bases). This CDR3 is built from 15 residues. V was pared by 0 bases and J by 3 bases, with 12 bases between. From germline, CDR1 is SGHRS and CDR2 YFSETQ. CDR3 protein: CASSLGSAGKETQYF. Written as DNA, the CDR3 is TGCGCCAGCAGCTTGGGATCGGCAGGGAAAGAGACCCAGTACTTC.

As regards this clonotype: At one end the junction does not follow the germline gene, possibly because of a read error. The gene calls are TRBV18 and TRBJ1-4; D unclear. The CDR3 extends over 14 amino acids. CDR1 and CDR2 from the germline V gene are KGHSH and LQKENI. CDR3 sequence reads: CVSSPGATNEKLFF. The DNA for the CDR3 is TGTGTCAGCTCACCAGGAGCAACTAATGAAAAACTGTTTTTT.

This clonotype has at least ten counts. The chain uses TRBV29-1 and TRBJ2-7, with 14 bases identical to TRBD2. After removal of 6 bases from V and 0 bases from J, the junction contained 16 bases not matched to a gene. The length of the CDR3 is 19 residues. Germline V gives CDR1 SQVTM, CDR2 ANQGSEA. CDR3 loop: CSVVRFRGLAGDNSYEQYF. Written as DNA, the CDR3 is TGCAGCGTCGTGAGATTTCGGGGACTAGCGGGGGATAACTCCTACGAGCAGTACTTC.

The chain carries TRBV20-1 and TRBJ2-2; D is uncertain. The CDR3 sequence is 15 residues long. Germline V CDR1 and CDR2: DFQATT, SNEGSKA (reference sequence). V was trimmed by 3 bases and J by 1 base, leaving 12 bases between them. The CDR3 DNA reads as TGCAGTGCTAGTGTACTGCTTGGGAACACCGGGGAGCTGTTTTTT. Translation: CSASVLLGNTGELFF.

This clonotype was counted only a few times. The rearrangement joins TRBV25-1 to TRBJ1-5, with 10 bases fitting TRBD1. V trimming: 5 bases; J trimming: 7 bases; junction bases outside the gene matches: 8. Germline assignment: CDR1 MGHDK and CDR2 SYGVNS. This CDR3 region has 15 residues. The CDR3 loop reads CASSPTGGTGQPQHF. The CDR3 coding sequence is TGTGCCAGCAGTCCGACAGGGGGCACAGGACAGCCCCAGCATTTT.

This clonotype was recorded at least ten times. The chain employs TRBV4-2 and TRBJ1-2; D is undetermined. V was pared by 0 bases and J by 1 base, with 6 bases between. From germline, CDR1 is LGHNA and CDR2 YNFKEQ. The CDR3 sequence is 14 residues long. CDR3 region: CASSQEQINYGYTF. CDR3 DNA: TGTGCCAGCAGCCAAGAACAGATTAACTATGGCTACACCTTC.

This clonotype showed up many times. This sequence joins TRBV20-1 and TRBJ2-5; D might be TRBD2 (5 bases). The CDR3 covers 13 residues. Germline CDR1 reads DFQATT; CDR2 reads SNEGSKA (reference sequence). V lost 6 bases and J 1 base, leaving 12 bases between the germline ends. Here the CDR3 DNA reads TGCAGTGCGAGGGAGCCCCCCCAAGAGACCCAGTACTTC. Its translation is CSAREPPQETQYF.

The CDR3 spells CAWTPDRDYGYTF. DNA of the CDR3: TGTGCCTGGACCCCCGACAGGGACTATGGCTACACCTTC. The J gene is TRBJ1-2, the V gene TRBV30, with 7 bases that match TRBD1. Trimming cost V 4 bases and J 3 bases; bases outside gene matches: 5. This CDR3 is 13 amino acids long. Germline values: CDR1 GTSNPN, CDR2 SVGIG (reference sequence). Based on the CDR3 plus reference TRBV30 and TRBJ1-2, the full variable domain is SQTIHQWPATLVQPVGSPLSLECTVEGTSNPNLYWYRQAAGRGLQLLFYSVGIGQISSEVPQNLSASRPQDRQFILSSKKLLLSDSGFYLCAWTPDRDYGYTFGSGTRLTVV.